This T cell receptor (beta chain) was profiled in a study of blood T cell repertoires in COVID-19 (dated by TCRdb to about 2020). About the full investigation: Collaborator samples came from the United States, Italy and Spain and covered acute and convalescent phases of COVID-19. The material from the prospective study consisted of cDNA or gDNA derived from T cells, B-cell-depleted T cells, or PBMCs. Subjects who had been exposed to COVID-19, were actively infected with it, or had recovered from it provided the deeply sampled blood TCRbeta repertoires that made up the dataset. The repertoires were made available in a free public database intended to serve as a resource for research on the immune response to SARS-CoV-2. Samples were obtained from the ongoing ImmuneRACE study (first 160 participants) and from over 1,000 subjects provided by 6 global collaborators. The sample metadata nearly always contained a de-identified subject ID, COVID-19 status, age in years and sex. Where HLA class I and class II types were available, the types were taken from metadata supplied by the sample provider, not from assay-based typing.

The germline V gene yields SGHVS for CDR1 and FQNEAQ for CDR2. V is trimmed back by 0 bases and J by 3 bases, and the junction contains 11 bases that no gene match accounts for. The CDR3 starts with the cysteine, ends with the phenylalanine, and has 20 residues. The read is trimmed to its CDR3 DNA, 60 bases read in frame from base 1. As for this clone: Its antigen has not been determined. No quality values exist for individual bases; no much larger clone is one base distant.

Overall study results and their limits: The amount of clinical and demographic metadata varied by source and participant and was provided uncurated.

Each collaborating institution followed its own protocols to collect whole blood in K2EDTA tubes. For TCRbeta analysis, collaborators shipped samples as frozen whole blood, isolated PBMCs, or DNA extracted from either of those sample types. TCRbeta CDR3 regions were amplified from genomic DNA by means of the immunoSEQ Assay, a bias-controlled multiplex PCR. The authors' analysis ran thus. The number of nucleated cells in each sample was estimated by amplification of reference gene primers within the assay. To quantify the absolute abundance of each unique TCRbeta CDR3 rearrangement, sequence reads were collapsed and filtered. For each sample, productive Simpson clonality was calculated as the square root of Simpson's diversity index across productive rearrangements. TCRdb mirrors the immuneACCESS table, restricted to in-frame sequences. Some clones are absent from its copies; in checked studies, under half trace to an unresolved V gene, and the reason for the others is unknown. V and J calls plus clone size are reproduced from that table; the DNA served to infer D and trimming. This sample lists around 30,000 clones; 90% to 95% were detected once. 3.5% to 4.5% of the sample rests with the top ten.

The sequence derives from a human donor with active COVID-19. The donor label of this sample is uncertain. The sequenced material came from peripheral blood. The V and J genes are TRBV7-8 and TRBJ2-2; TRBD2 matches 12 bases in the middle. Read as DNA, the sequence is TGTGCCAGCAGCTTAGCTCGACTAGCGGGGGACCACCGGGACACCGGGGAGCTGTTTTTT. Its protein reads: CASSLARLAGDHRDTGELFF.